The subject of this entry is one TCR beta chain. The data are from a study of shared clonotypes between healthy human individuals. Sequenced by immunoSEQ multiplex PCR; TCRdb stores in-frame clones only, minus some. The sample lists 550,000 to 600,000 clones, more than 95% seen once, with 0.3% in the top ten. CD45RO-negative, CCR7-selected cells formed the naive CD8 fraction, which excluded terminally differentiated effector memory CD45RA+ cells. The CDR3 is 13 amino acids. V was shortened by 3 bases and J by 3 bases, with 8 bases between the two germline ends. J is TRBJ2-3 and V is TRBV5-3, with no clear D. TRBV5-3 is reported as an ORF; its role is uncertain. The sequence was collected from a man between 25 and 39 years old in good health. Sequences were obtained from naive CD8+ T cells sorted from blood. The CDR3 nucleotides read TGTGCCAGAAGCTGGGCTGGAACAGATACGCAGTATTTT. Protein: CARSWAGTDTQYF.